The entry below gives a single T cell receptor beta chain sequence along with its context. This record belongs to a study of a mutant IDH1 vaccine in newly diagnosed glioma. This CDR3 has 13 residues. The germline CDR1 and CDR2 sequences are SQVTM and ANQGSEA. V was shortened by 6 bases and J by 3 bases, with 14 bases between the two germline ends. Time point indicated: baseline, week 1 (first vaccination visit). Sample treatment: pre-vaccination baseline after standard-of-care therapy. Sequencing used immunoSEQ multiplex PCR; TCRdb keeps in-frame clones, though not all of them. The sample lists tens of thousands of clones; about 83% were seen once.

The chain has TRBV29-1 and TRBJ1-2; possible D gene TRBD1, 5 bases. The material sequenced was PBMCs, taken from a glioma patient treated with radiotherapy, temozolomide or both. The source of this sequence is a woman aged 40 to 50 with glioma. DNA of the CDR3: TGCAGCGTCAGGGCCGCAGGTGACTATGGCTACACCTTC. Amino acids: CSVRAAGDYGYTF.